A selection of T cell receptor beta chains follows, all from one sample in a study of T cell responses to AZD1222 COVID-19 vaccine. Sequencing was performed with immunoSEQ multiplex PCR; in TCRdb, only in-frame clones are kept and a portion is missing. The profile covers approximately 100,000 clones, with 80% to 90% appearing a single time and around 12% taken by the ten largest. The sample in question was peripheral blood, obtained on day 0 of AZD1222 vaccination. All receptors come from an adult in good health. Each CDR3 is given with its conserved first and last residue. The D gene is left open where the match is weak. The size of a clone is reported for some rows only, either as once, few or many, or as a class for expanded clones.

v_call	d_call	clone_size	j_call	cdr3_aa	cdr3_nt
TRBV7-9	NA	NA	TRBJ1-5	CASSPDLGYNQPQHF	TGTGCCAGCAGCCCCGACCTAGGATACAATCAGCCCCAGCATTTT
TRBV19	TRBD1	NA	TRBJ1-5	CASTPPTGRPRYSNQPQHF	TGTGCCAGTACCCCACCGACAGGGCGCCCACGTTATAGCAATCAGCCCCAGCATTTT
TRBV29-1	NA	NA	TRBJ1-5	CSVGLGPDQPQHF	TGCAGCGTGGGTTTGGGTCCGGATCAGCCCCAGCATTTT
TRBV4-1	NA	once	TRBJ1-1	CASNWGANTEAFF	TGCGCCAGCAACTGGGGGGCTAACACTGAAGCTTTCTTT
TRBV28	NA	NA	TRBJ2-3	CASSDWTIRQDTQYF	TGTGCCAGCAGTGACTGGACTATACGGCAAGATACGCAGTATTTT
TRBV5-4	NA	NA	TRBJ1-2	CASSLDRSGYTF	TGTGCCAGCAGCTTGGACCGAAGCGGCTACACCTTC
TRBV12-3/TRBV12-4	NA	NA	TRBJ1-5	CASSFGNNQPQHF	TGTGCCAGCAGTTTCGGGAACAATCAGCCCCAGCATTTT
TRBV20-1	NA	NA	TRBJ1-2	CSAEGYGYTF	TGCAGTGCTGAGGGGTATGGCTACACCTTC
TRBV18	NA	NA	TRBJ2-1	CASSSSGSPIGNEQFF	TGTGCCAGCTCATCCAGCGGGTCCCCTATTGGCAATGAGCAGTTCTTC
TRBV7-2	NA	NA	TRBJ2-5	CASSLVGGTGPETQYF	TGTGCCAGCAGCTTAGTGGGGGGCACAGGGCCGGAGACCCAGTACTTC
TRBV6-2/TRBV6-3	NA	NA	TRBJ1-5	CASSYSRQGINSNQPQHF	TGTGCCAGCAGTTACTCGAGGCAGGGGATAAATAGCAATCAGCCCCAGCATTTT
TRBV19	TRBD1	few	TRBJ2-2	CASSIGGTGVKTGELFF	TGTGCCAGTAGTATAGGGGGGACAGGGGTCAAGACCGGGGAGCTGTTTTTT
TRBV29-1	NA	NA	TRBJ2-3	CSVERDSDTQYF	TGCAGCGTTGAAAGGGATTCAGATACGCAGTATTTT
TRBV1	NA	NA	TRBJ2-7	CTSSQVGQGYYEQYF	TGCACCAGCAGCCAAGTGGGGCAGGGATACTACGAGCAGTACTTC
TRBV18	TRBD1	NA	TRBJ2-7	CASSQTGDEQYF	TGTGCCAGCTCACAAACAGGGGACGAGCAGTACTTC
TRBV3-1/TRBV3-2	TRBD2	NA	TRBJ2-3	CASRDTAGADTQYF	TGTGCCAGCAGAGATACCGCGGGGGCAGATACGCAGTATTTT
TRBV6-5	TRBD1	few	TRBJ1-3	CASSYSRGHQNTIYF	TGTGCCAGCAGTTATTCGAGGGGGCATCAAAACACCATATATTTT